This entry features one T cell receptor beta chain sequence. Its antigen is unknown. The data were taken from a study of T cell responses to AZD1222 COVID-19 vaccine. Study-wide background: Investigators merged groups given second doses at roughly 4 or roughly 12 weeks. General observations from the study: Among spike-specific TCRs, nearly half reportedly target unmutated variant regions. It should be noted that donors were predominantly white British and more often female, and clonal diversity was possibly underestimated.

Measured with immunoSEQ multiplex PCR; TCRdb has only the in-frame clones, and not every one. The table has approximately 150,000 clones, 85% to 90% seen once. With V trimmed by 2 bases and J by 4 bases, 7 bases remained unmatched. This CDR3 region has 15 residues. Germline V gene lookup returns CDR1 MNHNS and CDR2 SASEGT. The sequencing used peripheral blood, collected on day 0 of AZD1222 vaccination. V is TRBV6-1 and J is TRBJ1-2, with 7 nucleotides matching TRBD1. The sequence derives from an adult in good health. The DNA for the CDR3 is TGTGCCAGCAGTGAAAGGGGCAGGGGGAGCTATGGCTACACCTTC. Amino acids: CASSERGRGSYGYTF.